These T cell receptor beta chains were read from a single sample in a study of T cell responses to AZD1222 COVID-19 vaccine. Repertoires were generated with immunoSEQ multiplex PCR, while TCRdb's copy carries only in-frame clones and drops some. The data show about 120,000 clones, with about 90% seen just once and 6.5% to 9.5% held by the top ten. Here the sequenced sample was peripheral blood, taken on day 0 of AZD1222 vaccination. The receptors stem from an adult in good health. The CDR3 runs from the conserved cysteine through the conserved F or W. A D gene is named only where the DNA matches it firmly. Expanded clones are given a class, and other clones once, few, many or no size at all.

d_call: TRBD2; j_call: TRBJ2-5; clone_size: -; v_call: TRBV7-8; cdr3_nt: TGTGCCAGCAGCTTATGGCTAGCGGGAAAAGAGACCCAGTACTTC; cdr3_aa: CASSLWLAGKETQYF
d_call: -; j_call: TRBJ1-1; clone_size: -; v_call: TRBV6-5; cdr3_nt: TGTGCCAGCAGTTACGGGGGAGGGGGGATAGGAACTGAAGCTTTCTTT; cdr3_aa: CASSYGGGGIGTEAFF
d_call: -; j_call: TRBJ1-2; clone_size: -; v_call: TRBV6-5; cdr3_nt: TGTGCCAGCACGTCGAAGGCTTATGGCTACACCTTC; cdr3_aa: CASTSKAYGYTF
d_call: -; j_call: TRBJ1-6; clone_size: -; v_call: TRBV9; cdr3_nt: TGTGCCAGCAGCGTAGCTCGGTCCTTTCTGGGTTCACCCCTCCACTTT; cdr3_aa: CASSVARSFLGSPLHF
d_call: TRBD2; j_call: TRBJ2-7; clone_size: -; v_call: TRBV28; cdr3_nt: TGTGCCAGCAGGCCTAGGACTAGCTACGGCGAGCAGTACTTC; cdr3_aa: CASRPRTSYGEQYF
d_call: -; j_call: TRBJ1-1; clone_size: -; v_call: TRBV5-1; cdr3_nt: TGCGCCAGCAGCTTGGTAGGACAGATTGAAGCTTTCTTT; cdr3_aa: CASSLVGQIEAFF
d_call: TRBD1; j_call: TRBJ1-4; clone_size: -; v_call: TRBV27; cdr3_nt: TGTGCCAGCAGTTTTGAGACAGGGGGCCCTCGGGAAAAACTGTTTTTT; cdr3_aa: CASSFETGGPREKLFF
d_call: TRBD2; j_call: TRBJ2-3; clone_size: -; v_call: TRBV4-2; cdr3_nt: TGTGCCAGCAGCCAAGAACTAGCGGGGGGCACAGATACGCAGTATTTT; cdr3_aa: CASSQELAGGTDTQYF
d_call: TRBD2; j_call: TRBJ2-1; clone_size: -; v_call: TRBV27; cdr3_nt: TGTGCCAGCAGTCCCCGGACTAGCGGGGCTCATGAGCAGTTCTTC; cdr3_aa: CASSPRTSGAHEQFF
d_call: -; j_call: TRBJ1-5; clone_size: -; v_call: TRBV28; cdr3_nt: TGTGCCAGCAGTTTGAGGCTGAGGGAGCCTAATCAGCCCCAGCATTTT; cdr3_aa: CASSLRLREPNQPQHF
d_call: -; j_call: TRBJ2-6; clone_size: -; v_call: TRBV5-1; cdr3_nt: TGCGCCAGCGGTACTGACAGGTGGGACTTACAGGAGGCCAACGTCCTGACTTTC; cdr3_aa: CASGTDRWDLQEANVLTF
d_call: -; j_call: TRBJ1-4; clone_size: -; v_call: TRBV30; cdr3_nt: TGTGCCTGGAGTAAGGGTGTAACTGAAAAACTGTTTTTT; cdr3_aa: CAWSKGVTEKLFF
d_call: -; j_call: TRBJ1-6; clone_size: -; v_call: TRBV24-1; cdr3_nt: TGTGCCACCAGTGTCGGAGGGAACAATTCACCCCTCCACTTT; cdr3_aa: CATSVGGNNSPLHF
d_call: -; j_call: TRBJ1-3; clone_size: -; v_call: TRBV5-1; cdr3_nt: TGCGCCAGCAGCTTGGCAGGTGGAAACACCATATATTTT; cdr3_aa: CASSLAGGNTIYF
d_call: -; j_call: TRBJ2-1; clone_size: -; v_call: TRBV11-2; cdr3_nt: TGTGCCAGCAGCCCAGAAGCCGGACGACTGGAGTTCTTC; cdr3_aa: CASSPEAGRLEFF
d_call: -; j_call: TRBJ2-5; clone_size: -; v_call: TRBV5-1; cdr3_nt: TGCGCCAGCAGCCCGCAACCTCTCGGGGAGTACCAAGAGACCCAGTACTTC; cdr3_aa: CASSPQPLGEYQETQYF
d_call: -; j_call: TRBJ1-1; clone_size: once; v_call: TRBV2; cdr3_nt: TGTGCCAGCAGTGAATGGGGGTCTGAAGCTTTCTTT; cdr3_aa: CASSEWGSEAFF
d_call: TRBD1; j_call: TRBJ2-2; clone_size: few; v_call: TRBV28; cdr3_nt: TGTGCCAGCAGTGGATTGACAGGGGGCATCGGCACCGGGGAGCTGTTTTTT; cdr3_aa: CASSGLTGGIGTGELFF
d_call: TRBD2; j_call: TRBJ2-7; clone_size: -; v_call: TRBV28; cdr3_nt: TGTGCCAGCAGTGGACTAGCGGGGGAGGGGACCTACGAGCAGTACTTC; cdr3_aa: CASSGLAGEGTYEQYF
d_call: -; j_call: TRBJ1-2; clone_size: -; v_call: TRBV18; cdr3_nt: TGTGCCAGCTCACCAACCTTGCAGGGGATCCCCAACTATGGCTACACCTTC; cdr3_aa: CASSPTLQGIPNYGYTF
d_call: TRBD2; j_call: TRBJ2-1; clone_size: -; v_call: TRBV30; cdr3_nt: TGTGCCTGGAGTTCCGGGACTAGCGGGAGTGGAGGTTACAATGAGCAGTTCTTC; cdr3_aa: CAWSSGTSGSGGYNEQFF
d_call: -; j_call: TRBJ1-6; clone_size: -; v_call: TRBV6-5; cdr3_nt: TGTGCCAGTAAAAAACAGGGAAGGAATAATTCACCCCTCCACTTT; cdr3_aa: CASKKQGRNNSPLHF
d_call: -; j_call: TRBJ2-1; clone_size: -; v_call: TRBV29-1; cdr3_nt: TGCAGCGTGGACATTGAGGCTCTTCCCCTACACAATGAGCAGTTCTTC; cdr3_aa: CSVDIEALPLHNEQFF
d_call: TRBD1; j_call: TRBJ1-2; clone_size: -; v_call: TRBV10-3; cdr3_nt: TGTGCCATCAGTGACCGGGACAGGGATGGCTACACCTTC; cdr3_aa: CAISDRDRDGYTF
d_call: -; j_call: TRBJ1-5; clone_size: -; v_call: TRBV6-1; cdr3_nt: TGTGCCAGCAGTGATCCGGATCAGCCCCAGCATTTT; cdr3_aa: CASSDPDQPQHF
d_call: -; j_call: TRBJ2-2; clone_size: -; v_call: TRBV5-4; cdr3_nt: TGTGCCAGCAGCTTGATAGGGAAGGCTGCCGGGGAGCTGTTTTTT; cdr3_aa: CASSLIGKAAGELFF
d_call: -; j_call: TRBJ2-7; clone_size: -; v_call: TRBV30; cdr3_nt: TGTGCCTGGAGTGTAATCAGCTACGAGCAGTACTTC; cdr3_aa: CAWSVISYEQYF
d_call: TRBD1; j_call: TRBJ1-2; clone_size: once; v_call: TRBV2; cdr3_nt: TGTGCCAGCAGTGAGAACAGGGGGAACTATGGCTACACCTTC; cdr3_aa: CASSENRGNYGYTF
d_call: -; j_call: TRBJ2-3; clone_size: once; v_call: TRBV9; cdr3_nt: TGTGCCAGCAGCGTAGATCAAGATACGCAGTATTTT; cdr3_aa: CASSVDQDTQYF
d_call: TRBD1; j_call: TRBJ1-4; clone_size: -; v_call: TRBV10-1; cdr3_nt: TGCGCCAGCAGTGAAGGGACAGTTTATGTGCAACTGTTTTTT; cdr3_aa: CASSEGTVYVQLFF
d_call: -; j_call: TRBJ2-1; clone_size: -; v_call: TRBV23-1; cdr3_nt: TGCGCCACCGTCATATTTACAGGGAAGTTGGGGAGCTCCTACAATGAGCAGTTCTTC; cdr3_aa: CATVIFTGKLGSSYNEQFF
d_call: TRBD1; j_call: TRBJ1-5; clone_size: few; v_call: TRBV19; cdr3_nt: TGTGCCAGTAGTATGTCGACAGGGCGGAGGCAGCCCCAGCATTTT; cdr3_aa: CASSMSTGRRQPQHF
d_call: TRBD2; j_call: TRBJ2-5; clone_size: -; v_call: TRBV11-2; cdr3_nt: TGTGCCAGCAGCTTCCATAGCGGGGCGGAGACCCAGTACTTC; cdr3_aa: CASSFHSGAETQYF
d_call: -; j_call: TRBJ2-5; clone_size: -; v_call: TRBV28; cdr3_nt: TGTGCCAGCAGCCCTCGGGAGACCCAGTACTTC; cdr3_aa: CASSPRETQYF
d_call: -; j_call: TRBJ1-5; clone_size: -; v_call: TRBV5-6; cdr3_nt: TGTGCCAGCAGCTTGGGGGCCCAGCCCCAGCATTTT; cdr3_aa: CASSLGAQPQHF
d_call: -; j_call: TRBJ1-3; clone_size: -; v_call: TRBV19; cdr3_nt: TGTGCCAGTAGTACCCCGGCAGGGGTAGGAGGAAACACCATATATTTT; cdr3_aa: CASSTPAGVGGNTIYF
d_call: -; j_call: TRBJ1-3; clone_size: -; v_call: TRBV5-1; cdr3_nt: TGCGCCAGCAGCTTGGGATTTTCTAGGGACACCATATATTTT; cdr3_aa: CASSLGFSRDTIYF
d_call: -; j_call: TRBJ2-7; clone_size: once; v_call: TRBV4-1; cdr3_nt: TGCGCCAGCAGCCAAGTATTCCGACAGGTTTCCTACGAGCAGTACTTC; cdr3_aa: CASSQVFRQVSYEQYF
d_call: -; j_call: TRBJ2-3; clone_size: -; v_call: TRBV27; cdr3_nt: TGTGCCAGCAGTTCCTCTTGGCCACCCGTTACGCAGTATTTT; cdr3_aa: CASSSSWPPVTQYF
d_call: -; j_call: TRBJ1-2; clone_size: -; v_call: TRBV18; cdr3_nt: TGTGCCAGCTCGGCTCGGGAACCCCAGGGGGGCTACACCTTC; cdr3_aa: CASSAREPQGGYTF
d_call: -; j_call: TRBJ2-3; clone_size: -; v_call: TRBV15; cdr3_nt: TGTGCCACCAGCAGGGCCATGGGGGGAACTGATACGCAGTATTTT; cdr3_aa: CATSRAMGGTDTQYF
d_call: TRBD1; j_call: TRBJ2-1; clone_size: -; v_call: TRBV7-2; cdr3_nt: TGTGCCAGCAGCTATACAGGGGGCCCCTACAATGAGCAGTTCTTC; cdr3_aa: CASSYTGGPYNEQFF
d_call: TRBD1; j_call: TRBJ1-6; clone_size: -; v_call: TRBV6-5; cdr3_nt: TGTGCCAGCAGTTACGCGACAGGGAGCAATTCACCCCTCCACTTT; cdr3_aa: CASSYATGSNSPLHF
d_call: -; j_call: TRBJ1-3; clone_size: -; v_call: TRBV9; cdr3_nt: TGTGCCAGCAGCGTCCTGGGGGGATCCTCTGGAAACACCATATATTTT; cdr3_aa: CASSVLGGSSGNTIYF
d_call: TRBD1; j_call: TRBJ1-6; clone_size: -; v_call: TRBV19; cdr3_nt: TGTGCCAGTAGTGCGACAGGGGGGGATTCACCCCTCCACTTT; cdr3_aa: CASSATGGDSPLHF
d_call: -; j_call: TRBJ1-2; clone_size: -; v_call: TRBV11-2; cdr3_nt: TGTGCCAGCAGCTTAGAAGGTGGAGCTTGGGTGACCTTC; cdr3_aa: CASSLEGGAWVTF
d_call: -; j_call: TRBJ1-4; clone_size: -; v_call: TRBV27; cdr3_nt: TGTGCCAGCGCTTCGGGGGGGGCGGATAATGAAAAACTGTTTTTT; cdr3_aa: CASASGGADNEKLFF
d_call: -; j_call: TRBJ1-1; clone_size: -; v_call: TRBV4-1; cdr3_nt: TGCGCCAGCAGCCAATTGGGGACACTTGAAGCTTTCTTT; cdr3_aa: CASSQLGTLEAFF
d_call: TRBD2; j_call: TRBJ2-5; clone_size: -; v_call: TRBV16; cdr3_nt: TGTGCCAGCAGCCAAAATGGAGCGGGAAGTGGGGCTGAGACCCAGTACTTC; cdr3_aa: CASSQNGAGSGAETQYF
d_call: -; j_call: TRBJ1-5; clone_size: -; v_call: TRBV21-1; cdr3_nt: TGTGCCAGCAGACCGAAGGCCCAAGCTAATCAGCCCCAGCATTTT; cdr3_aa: CASRPKAQANQPQHF